These T cell receptor beta chains were read from a single sample in a study of shared clonotypes between healthy human individuals. Clones were sequenced by immunoSEQ multiplex PCR, and TCRdb holds only the in-frame ones, with some missing. The sample includes 2 million to 2.5 million clones, 85% to 95% seen only once; the top ten take over 1.5%. Sequenced material: naive CD8+ T cells from PBMCs. These receptors all come from a man in his late teens or twenties in good health. Some clones in this sample may be carry-over from other donors' samples. Both conserved end residues are part of each CDR3. D genes are given only for firm matches. Clone size is not always given. Where it is, it says once, few, many or a class for expanded clones.

V gene	D gene	J gene	clone size	CDR3 protein	CDR3 DNA
TRBV13	.	TRBJ2-1	.	CASSPRINEQFF	TGTGCCAGCAGCCCCCGTATCAATGAGCAGTTCTTC
TRBV18	.	TRBJ2-7	.	CASSPSGGQSSYEQYF	TGTGCCAGCTCACCGTCTGGCGGGCAGAGCTCCTACGAGCAGTACTTC
TRBV7-8	.	TRBJ2-1	.	CASSFGYGHNEQFF	TGTGCCAGCAGCTTTGGATACGGACACAATGAGCAGTTCTTC
TRBV25-1	.	TRBJ2-7	.	CASSPRGLYEQYF	TGTGCCAGCAGTCCCCGGGGGTTATACGAGCAGTACTTC
TRBV28	.	TRBJ2-5	.	CASPWDSDREIGQETQYF	TGTGCCAGCCCCTGGGATAGTGACCGGGAGATCGGGCAAGAGACCCAGTACTTC
TRBV27	TRBD1	TRBJ2-1	.	CASSRGHEQFF	TGTGCCAGCAGCAGGGGGCATGAGCAGTTCTTC
TRBV9	.	TRBJ1-1	.	CASSTEGMNTEAFF	TGTGCCAGCAGCACGGAGGGGATGAACACTGAAGCTTTCTTT
TRBV9	.	TRBJ1-3	once	CASSVGHKNTIYF	TGTGCCAGCAGCGTAGGCCACAAAAACACCATATATTTT
TRBV28	TRBD1	TRBJ2-3	once	CASSSHRDRGTDTQYF	TGTGCCAGCAGTTCTCACCGGGACAGGGGAACAGATACGCAGTATTTT
TRBV19	.	TRBJ2-2	.	CASRGAGELFF	TGTGCCAGTCGCGGGGCCGGGGAGCTGTTTTTT
TRBV29-1	TRBD1	TRBJ1-1	few	CSVVGTGGTEAFF	TGCAGCGTTGTGGGCACAGGGGGCACTGAAGCTTTCTTT
TRBV5-6	.	TRBJ2-2	.	CASSFRTGELFF	TGTGCCAGCAGCTTTAGGACCGGGGAGCTGTTTTTT
TRBV11-2	TRBD1	TRBJ2-1	.	CASSLVQGALLNEQFF	TGTGCCAGCAGCTTAGTCCAGGGGGCGTTATTAAATGAGCAGTTCTTC
TRBV7-6	.	TRBJ2-3	.	CASSSERTDTQYF	TGTGCCAGCAGCTCTGAACGCACAGATACGCAGTATTTT
TRBV11-3	.	TRBJ2-1	.	CASSFLTGSDEQFF	TGTGCCAGCAGCTTTCTCACAGGGTCCGATGAGCAGTTCTTC
TRBV7-6	.	TRBJ2-3	.	CASSPGSQRLLQYF	TGTGCCAGCAGCCCTGGATCGCAGAGACTCCTGCAGTATTTT
TRBV14	.	TRBJ2-5	.	CASSQDGRSGVQYF	TGTGCCAGCAGCCAAGATGGACGTTCCGGTGTCCAGTACTTC
TRBV5-1	.	TRBJ1-4	.	CASSGSDEKLFF	TGCGCCAGCAGCGGATCTGATGAAAAACTGTTTTTT
TRBV7-9	TRBD1	TRBJ2-1	.	CASSPRQGSNEQFF	TGTGCCAGCAGCCCCCGACAGGGGTCGAATGAGCAGTTCTTC
TRBV19	.	TRBJ1-3	.	CASWGAENTIYF	TGTGCCAGTTGGGGAGCGGAAAACACCATATATTTT
TRBV9	.	TRBJ2-5	.	CASSGERLGAETQYF	TGTGCCAGCAGCGGGGAGAGACTAGGGGCCGAGACCCAGTACTTC
TRBV2	.	TRBJ2-7	.	CASSGGPYGQRISLYEQYF	TGTGCCAGCAGTGGGGGGCCCTATGGGCAGCGGATCTCTTTGTACGAGCAGTACTTC
TRBV28	.	TRBJ2-7	.	CASSFTAGRLYEQYF	TGTGCCAGCAGTTTTACTGCGGGACGCCTCTACGAGCAGTACTTC
TRBV4-1	.	TRBJ2-7	.	CASSRAGALGAYEQYF	TGCGCCAGCAGCCGGGCGGGGGCCCTCGGGGCCTACGAGCAGTACTTC
TRBV7-6	.	TRBJ1-1	.	CASSRTIGGTEAFF	TGTGCCAGCAGCAGGACAATTGGGGGGACTGAAGCTTTCTTT
TRBV4-1	.	TRBJ2-1	.	CASPGLAYNEQFF	TGCGCCAGCCCGGGACTCGCCTACAATGAGCAGTTCTTC
TRBV27	.	TRBJ2-5	.	CASSLTLSGTQYF	TGTGCCAGCAGTTTAACACTTAGCGGGACCCAGTACTTC
TRBV28	.	TRBJ1-1	once	CASSFLGASVNTEAFF	TGTGCCAGCAGTTTTTTGGGGGCATCTGTGAACACTGAAGCTTTCTTT
TRBV9	.	TRBJ2-1	.	CASSVGGGIYNEQFF	TGTGCCAGCAGCGTAGGGGGCGGCATCTACAATGAGCAGTTCTTC
TRBV6-6	.	TRBJ1-5	.	CASGLEGNQPQHF	TGTGCCAGCGGGCTGGAGGGAAATCAGCCCCAGCATTTT
TRBV6-1	TRBD1	TRBJ1-4	.	CASSEVQGVVNEKLFF	TGTGCCAGCAGTGAAGTGCAGGGGGTGGTTAATGAAAAACTGTTTTTT
TRBV5-5	TRBD1	TRBJ1-1	.	CASSLDRGTEAFF	TGTGCCAGCAGCCTGGACAGGGGGACTGAAGCTTTCTTT
TRBV5-6	TRBD1	TRBJ2-2	few	CVSGTGGTGELFF	TGTGTCTCTGGGACAGGGGGCACCGGGGAGCTGTTTTTT
TRBV5-4	.	TRBJ1-3	once	CASSLAGAAYTVSGNTIYF	TGTGCCAGCAGCTTGGCAGGCGCTGCGTATACCGTCTCTGGAAACACCATATATTTT
TRBV29-1	.	TRBJ1-1	.	CSAVGGLDTEAFF	TGCAGCGCGGTGGGGGGGTTAGACACTGAAGCTTTCTTT
TRBV28	.	TRBJ1-1	.	CASRESRGDTEAFF	TGTGCCAGCAGGGAATCTAGGGGTGACACTGAAGCTTTCTTT
TRBV28	.	TRBJ2-5	.	CASSLRRWAPETQYF	TGTGCCAGCAGTTTAAGAAGGTGGGCACCCGAGACCCAGTACTTC
TRBV5-1	.	TRBJ2-6	.	CASSLVLISGANVLTF	TGCGCCAGCAGCTTGGTATTAATCTCTGGGGCCAACGTCCTGACTTTC
TRBV7-9	.	TRBJ2-1	.	CASSFLGTVNGEQFF	TGTGCCAGCAGCTTCCTTGGGACGGTTAACGGTGAGCAGTTCTTC
TRBV7-9	TRBD2	TRBJ2-5	.	CASSPGTSLQETQYF	TGTGCCAGCAGCCCCGGGACTAGCCTCCAAGAGACCCAGTACTTC
TRBV27	TRBD1	TRBJ1-2	.	CASRPYQGAQDYGYTF	TGTGCCAGCCGACCATATCAGGGGGCGCAGGACTATGGCTACACCTTC
TRBV5-4	TRBD1	TRBJ2-7	.	CASSLALQGSYEQYF	TGTGCCAGCAGCTTAGCCTTACAGGGGTCCTACGAGCAGTACTTC
TRBV5-6	.	TRBJ2-7	.	CASSLARRGLGVREQYF	TGTGCCAGCAGTCTGGCCCGTCGGGGACTCGGGGTGAGGGAGCAGTACTTC